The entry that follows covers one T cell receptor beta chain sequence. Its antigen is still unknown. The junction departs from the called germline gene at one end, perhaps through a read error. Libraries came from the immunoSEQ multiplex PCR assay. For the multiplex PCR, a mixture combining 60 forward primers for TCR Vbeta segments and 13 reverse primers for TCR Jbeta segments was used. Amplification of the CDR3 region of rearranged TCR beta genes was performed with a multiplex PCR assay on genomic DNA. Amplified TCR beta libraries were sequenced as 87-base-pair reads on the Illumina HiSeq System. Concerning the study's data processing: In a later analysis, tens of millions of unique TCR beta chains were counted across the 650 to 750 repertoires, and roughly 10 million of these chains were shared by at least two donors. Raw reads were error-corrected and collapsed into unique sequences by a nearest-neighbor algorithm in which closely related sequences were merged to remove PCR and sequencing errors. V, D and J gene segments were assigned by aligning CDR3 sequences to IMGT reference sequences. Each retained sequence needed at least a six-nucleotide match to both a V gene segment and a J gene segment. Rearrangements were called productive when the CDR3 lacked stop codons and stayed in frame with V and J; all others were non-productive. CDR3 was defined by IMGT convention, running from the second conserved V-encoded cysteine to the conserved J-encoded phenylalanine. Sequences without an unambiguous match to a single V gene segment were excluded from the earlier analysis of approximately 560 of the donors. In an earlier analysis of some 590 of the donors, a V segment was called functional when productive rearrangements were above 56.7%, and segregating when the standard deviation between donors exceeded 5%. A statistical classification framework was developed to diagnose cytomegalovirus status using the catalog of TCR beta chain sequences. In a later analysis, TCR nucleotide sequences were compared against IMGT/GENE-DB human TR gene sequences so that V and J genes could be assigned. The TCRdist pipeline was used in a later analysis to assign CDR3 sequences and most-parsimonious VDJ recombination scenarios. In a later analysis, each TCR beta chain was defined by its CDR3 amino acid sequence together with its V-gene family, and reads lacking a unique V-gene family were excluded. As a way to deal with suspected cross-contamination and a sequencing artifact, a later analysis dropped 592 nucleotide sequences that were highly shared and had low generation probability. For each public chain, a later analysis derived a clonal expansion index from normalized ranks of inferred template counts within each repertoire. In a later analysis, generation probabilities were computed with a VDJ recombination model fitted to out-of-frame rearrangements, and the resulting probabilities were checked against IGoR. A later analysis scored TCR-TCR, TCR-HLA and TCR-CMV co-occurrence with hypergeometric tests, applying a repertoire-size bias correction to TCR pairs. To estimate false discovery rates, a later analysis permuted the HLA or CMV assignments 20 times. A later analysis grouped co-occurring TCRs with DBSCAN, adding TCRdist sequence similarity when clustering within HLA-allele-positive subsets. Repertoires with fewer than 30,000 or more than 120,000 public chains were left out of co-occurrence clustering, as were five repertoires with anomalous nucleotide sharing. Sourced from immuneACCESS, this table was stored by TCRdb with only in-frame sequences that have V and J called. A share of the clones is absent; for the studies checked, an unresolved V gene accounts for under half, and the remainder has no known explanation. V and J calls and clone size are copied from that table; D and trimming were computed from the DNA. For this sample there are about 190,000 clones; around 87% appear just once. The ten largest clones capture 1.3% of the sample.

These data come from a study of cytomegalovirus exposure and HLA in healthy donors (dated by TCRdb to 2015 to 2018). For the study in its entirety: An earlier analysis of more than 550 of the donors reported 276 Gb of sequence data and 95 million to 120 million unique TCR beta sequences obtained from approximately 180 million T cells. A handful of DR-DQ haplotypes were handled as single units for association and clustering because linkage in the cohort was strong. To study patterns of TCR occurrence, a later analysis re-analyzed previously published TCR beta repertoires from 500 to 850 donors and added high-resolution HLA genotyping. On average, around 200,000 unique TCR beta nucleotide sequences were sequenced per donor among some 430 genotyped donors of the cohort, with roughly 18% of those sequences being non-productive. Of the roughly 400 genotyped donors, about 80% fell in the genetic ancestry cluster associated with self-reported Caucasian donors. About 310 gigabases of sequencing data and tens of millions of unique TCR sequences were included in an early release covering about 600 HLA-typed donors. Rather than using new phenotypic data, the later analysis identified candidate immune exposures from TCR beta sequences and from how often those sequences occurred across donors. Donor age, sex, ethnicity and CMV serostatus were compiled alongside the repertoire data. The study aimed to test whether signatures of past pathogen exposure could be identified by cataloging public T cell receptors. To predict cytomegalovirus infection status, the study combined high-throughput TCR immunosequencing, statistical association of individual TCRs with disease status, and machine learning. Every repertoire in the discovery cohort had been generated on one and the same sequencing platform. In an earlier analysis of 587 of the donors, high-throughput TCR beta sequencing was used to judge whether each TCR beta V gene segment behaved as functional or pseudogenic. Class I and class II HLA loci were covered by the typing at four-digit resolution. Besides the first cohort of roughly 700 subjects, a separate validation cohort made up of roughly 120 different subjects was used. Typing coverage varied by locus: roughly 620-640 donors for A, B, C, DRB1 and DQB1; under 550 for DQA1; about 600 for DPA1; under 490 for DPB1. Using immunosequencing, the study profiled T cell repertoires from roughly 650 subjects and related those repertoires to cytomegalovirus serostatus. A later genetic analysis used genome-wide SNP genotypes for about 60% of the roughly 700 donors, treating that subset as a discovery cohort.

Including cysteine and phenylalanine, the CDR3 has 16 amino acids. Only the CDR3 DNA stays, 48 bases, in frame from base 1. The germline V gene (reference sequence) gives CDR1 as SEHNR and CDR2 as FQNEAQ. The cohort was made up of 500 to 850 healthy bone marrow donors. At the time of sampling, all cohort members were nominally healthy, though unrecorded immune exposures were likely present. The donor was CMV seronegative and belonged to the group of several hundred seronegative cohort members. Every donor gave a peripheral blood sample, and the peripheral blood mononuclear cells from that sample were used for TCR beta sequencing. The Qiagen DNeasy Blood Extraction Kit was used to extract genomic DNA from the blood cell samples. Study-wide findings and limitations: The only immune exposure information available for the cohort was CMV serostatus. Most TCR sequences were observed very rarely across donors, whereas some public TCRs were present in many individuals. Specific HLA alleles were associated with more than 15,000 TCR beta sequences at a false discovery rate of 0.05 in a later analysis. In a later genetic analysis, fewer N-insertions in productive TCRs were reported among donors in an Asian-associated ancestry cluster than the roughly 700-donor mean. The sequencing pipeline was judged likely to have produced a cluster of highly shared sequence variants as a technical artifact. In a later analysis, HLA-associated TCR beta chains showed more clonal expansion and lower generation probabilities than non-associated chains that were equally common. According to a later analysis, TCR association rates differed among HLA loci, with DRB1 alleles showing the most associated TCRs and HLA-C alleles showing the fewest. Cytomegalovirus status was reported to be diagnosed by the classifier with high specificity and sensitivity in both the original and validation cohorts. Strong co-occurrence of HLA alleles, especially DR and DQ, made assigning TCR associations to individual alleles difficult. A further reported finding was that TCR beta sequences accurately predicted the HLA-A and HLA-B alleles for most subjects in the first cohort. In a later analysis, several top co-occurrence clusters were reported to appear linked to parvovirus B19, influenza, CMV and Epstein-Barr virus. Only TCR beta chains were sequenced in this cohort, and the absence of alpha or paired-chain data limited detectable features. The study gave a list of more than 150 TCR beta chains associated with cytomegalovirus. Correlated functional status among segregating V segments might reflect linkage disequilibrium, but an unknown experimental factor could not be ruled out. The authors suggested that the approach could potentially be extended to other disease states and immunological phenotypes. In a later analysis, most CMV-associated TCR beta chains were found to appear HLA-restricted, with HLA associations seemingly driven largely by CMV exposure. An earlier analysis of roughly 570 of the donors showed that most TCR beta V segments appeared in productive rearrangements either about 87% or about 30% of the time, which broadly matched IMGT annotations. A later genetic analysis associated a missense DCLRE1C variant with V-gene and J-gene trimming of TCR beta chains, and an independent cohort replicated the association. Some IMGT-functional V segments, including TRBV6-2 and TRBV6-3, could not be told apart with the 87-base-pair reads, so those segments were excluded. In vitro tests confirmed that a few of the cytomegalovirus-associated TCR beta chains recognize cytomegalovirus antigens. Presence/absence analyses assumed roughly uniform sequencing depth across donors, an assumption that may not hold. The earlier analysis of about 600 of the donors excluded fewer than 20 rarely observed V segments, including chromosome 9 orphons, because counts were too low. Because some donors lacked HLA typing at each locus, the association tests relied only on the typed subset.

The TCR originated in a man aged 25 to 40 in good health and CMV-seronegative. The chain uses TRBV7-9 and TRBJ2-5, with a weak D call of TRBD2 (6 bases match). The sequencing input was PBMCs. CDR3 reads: CSSSFWRGAGKETQYF. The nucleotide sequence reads TGTTCCAGCAGCTTTTGGAGGGGAGCCGGCAAAGAGACCCAGTACTTC.